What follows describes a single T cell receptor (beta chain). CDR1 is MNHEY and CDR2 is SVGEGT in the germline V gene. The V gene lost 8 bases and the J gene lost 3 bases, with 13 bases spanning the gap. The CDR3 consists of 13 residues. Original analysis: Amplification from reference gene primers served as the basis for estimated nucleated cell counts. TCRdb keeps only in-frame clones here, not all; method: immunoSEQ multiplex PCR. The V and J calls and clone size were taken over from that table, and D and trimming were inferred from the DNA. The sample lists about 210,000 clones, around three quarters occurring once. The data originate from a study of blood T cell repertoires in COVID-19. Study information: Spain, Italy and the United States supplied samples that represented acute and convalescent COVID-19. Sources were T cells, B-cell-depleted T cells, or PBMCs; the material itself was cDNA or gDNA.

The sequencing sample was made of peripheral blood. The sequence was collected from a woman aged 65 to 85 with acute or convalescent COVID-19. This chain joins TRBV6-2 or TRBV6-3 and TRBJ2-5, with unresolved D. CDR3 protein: CASGPVTKETQYF. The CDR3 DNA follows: TGTGCCAGCGGCCCCGTCACTAAAGAGACCCAGTACTTC.